This TCR beta chain was captured in a study of cytomegalovirus exposure and HLA in healthy donors. Regarding the study as a whole: There were 160 or so TCR beta chains listed as cytomegalovirus-associated. Later findings reportedly placed an Asian-associated ancestry cluster below the approximately 650-donor mean for N-insertions. Segments of the TCR beta V type were, in most cases, productive about 87% or about 30% of the time in an earlier analysis.

Comments on this clone: No antigen is known for it. Other DNA sequences in this sample translate to the same CDR3.

Amplification used 60 Vbeta primers and 13 Jbeta primers. Per the original methods: Counted up in a later analysis, unique TCR beta chains came to 65 million to 100 million, with about 10 million shared. TCRdb's table, derived via immunoSEQ multiplex PCR, lists solely in-frame clones and lacks some. That table gives V, J and clone size, and the DNA gave D and trimming. The sample has around 150,000 clones. The CDR3 is made up of 15 amino acids. V dropped 1 base and J dropped 0 bases, with 8 bases sitting between them. Germline V lookup: CDR1 SGHRS, CDR2 YFSETQ. The sample taken for sequencing was PBMCs. This chain joins TRBV5-1 and TRBJ2-1; possibly TRBD2 for D (6 bases). The TCR was taken from a man under 40 in good health and CMV-seronegative. DNA for the CDR3: TGCGCCAGCAGCTTGTCGGGGGACTCCTACAATGAGCAGTTCTTC. Encoded protein: CASSLSGDSYNEQFF.